A selection of T cell receptor beta chains follows, all from one sample in a study of OX40 agonist ivuxolimab in advanced cancers. Data came from immunoSEQ multiplex PCR; TCRdb stores just in-frame clones and leaves some out. The sample has tens of thousands of clones; 85% to 90% are singletons. The sequencing here drew on CD4+ or CD8+ T cells sorted from blood, taken in a trial of the OX40 agonist ivuxolimab. The receptors were sampled from an adult with an advanced solid tumor such as melanoma, head and neck, liver or kidney cancer. Each CDR3 is given with its conserved first and last residue. A D gene is named only where the DNA matches it firmly. Size tells how often a clone was seen (once, few, many) or the class of an expanded clone, and some rows leave it out.

clone_size: -; v_call: TRBV5-1; d_call: -; j_call: TRBJ2-5; cdr3_nt: TGCGCCAGCAGACTCGGGACTCGACAAGAGACCCAGTACTTC; cdr3_aa: CASRLGTRQETQYF
clone_size: -; v_call: TRBV6-5; d_call: -; j_call: TRBJ2-2; cdr3_nt: TGTGCCAGCAGTTACTCGACCGGGCTCGGGGAGCTGTTTTTT; cdr3_aa: CASSYSTGLGELFF
clone_size: -; v_call: TRBV25-1; d_call: -; j_call: TRBJ1-4; cdr3_nt: TGTGCCAGCAGTGAGCACCTAACAGGGGAAAAACTGTTTTTT; cdr3_aa: CASSEHLTGEKLFF
clone_size: -; v_call: TRBV19; d_call: -; j_call: TRBJ1-5; cdr3_nt: TGTGCCAGTAGTTCCTCAAACCTTGAAGGTCAGCCCCAGCATTTT; cdr3_aa: CASSSSNLEGQPQHF
clone_size: -; v_call: TRBV27; d_call: TRBD1; j_call: TRBJ1-1; cdr3_nt: TGTGCCAGCAGTTTAAAGTTTCCGGGACAGGGCTTTGAAGCTTTCTTT; cdr3_aa: CASSLKFPGQGFEAFF
clone_size: -; v_call: TRBV6-6; d_call: -; j_call: TRBJ2-1; cdr3_nt: TGTGCCAGCAGTTATGATAGCCCTAATGAGCAGTTCTTC; cdr3_aa: CASSYDSPNEQFF
clone_size: -; v_call: TRBV19; d_call: -; j_call: TRBJ2-7; cdr3_nt: TGTGCCAGTAAACATTCGACTGGAGGCTCCTACGAGCAGTACTTC; cdr3_aa: CASKHSTGGSYEQYF
clone_size: -; v_call: TRBV11-2; d_call: -; j_call: TRBJ2-4; cdr3_nt: TGTGCCAGCAGCTTACGCCGTAGCAAGAACATTCAGTACTTC; cdr3_aa: CASSLRRSKNIQYF
clone_size: once; v_call: TRBV12-5; d_call: -; j_call: TRBJ2-1; cdr3_nt: TGTGCTAGTGGTTTGGACTCGACAGAGCAGTTCTTC; cdr3_aa: CASGLDSTEQFF
clone_size: -; v_call: TRBV11-2; d_call: -; j_call: TRBJ1-1; cdr3_nt: TGTGCCAGCAGCTTAGACAGGGTGGACACTGAAGCTTTCTTT; cdr3_aa: CASSLDRVDTEAFF
clone_size: -; v_call: TRBV6-5; d_call: TRBD1; j_call: TRBJ1-4; cdr3_nt: TGTGCCAGCAGTTACGGTGGGACAGCAAATGAAAAACTGTTTTTT; cdr3_aa: CASSYGGTANEKLFF
clone_size: -; v_call: TRBV6-6; d_call: TRBD2; j_call: TRBJ2-3; cdr3_nt: TGTGCCAGCAGTTTTAGCGGGAGACGCACAGATACGCAGTATTTT; cdr3_aa: CASSFSGRRTDTQYF
clone_size: -; v_call: TRBV27; d_call: -; j_call: TRBJ2-7; cdr3_nt: TGTGCCAGCAGTTTCTCCCCCGCGGACGGGCAGTACTTC; cdr3_aa: CASSFSPADGQYF
clone_size: once; v_call: TRBV4-2; d_call: -; j_call: TRBJ2-7; cdr3_nt: TGTGCCAGCAGCCGGGAGTCGGCGAGCGAGCAGTACTTC; cdr3_aa: CASSRESASEQYF
clone_size: -; v_call: TRBV4-1; d_call: -; j_call: TRBJ1-3; cdr3_nt: TGCGCCAGCAGCCAACAGAGGTCTGGAAACACCATATATTTT; cdr3_aa: CASSQQRSGNTIYF
clone_size: -; v_call: TRBV7-2; d_call: -; j_call: TRBJ2-1; cdr3_nt: TGTGCCAGCACCGTCCTCTCGGGTTTTTACAATGAGCAGTTCTTC; cdr3_aa: CASTVLSGFYNEQFF
clone_size: -; v_call: TRBV15; d_call: -; j_call: TRBJ1-4; cdr3_nt: TGTGCCACCAGCAGGAAAAAACAGGGATGGGCAACTAATGAAAAACTGTTTTTT; cdr3_aa: CATSRKKQGWATNEKLFF
clone_size: medium-sized; v_call: TRBV2; d_call: TRBD1; j_call: TRBJ1-2; cdr3_nt: TGTGCCAGCAGTCGGACAGGGCTATCTATATCCCCTAACTATGGCTACACCTTC; cdr3_aa: CASSRTGLSISPNYGYTF
clone_size: -; v_call: TRBV6-1; d_call: -; j_call: TRBJ1-5; cdr3_nt: TGTGCCAGCAGTGAAGCGCGGGGCAGGGACCAGCCCCAGCATTTT; cdr3_aa: CASSEARGRDQPQHF
clone_size: once; v_call: TRBV4-1; d_call: TRBD1; j_call: TRBJ2-7; cdr3_nt: TGCGCCAGCAGCCAGATTGGACAGGGGAGGAAGGGCGAGCAGTACTTC; cdr3_aa: CASSQIGQGRKGEQYF
clone_size: -; v_call: TRBV4-2; d_call: TRBD2; j_call: TRBJ2-3; cdr3_nt: TGTGCCAGCAGCCAAGGAGGCGGGGGGAGGACAGATACGCAGTATTTT; cdr3_aa: CASSQGGGGRTDTQYF
clone_size: -; v_call: TRBV5-1; d_call: -; j_call: TRBJ2-5; cdr3_nt: TGCGCCAGCAGCTTGGCCCCTAGTCAAGAGACCCAGTACTTC; cdr3_aa: CASSLAPSQETQYF
clone_size: -; v_call: TRBV4-1; d_call: TRBD2; j_call: TRBJ2-4; cdr3_nt: TGCGCCAGCAGCCAAGGCCCAGCGGGGGGTCCGGAAAAAAACATTCAGTACTTC; cdr3_aa: CASSQGPAGGPEKNIQYF
clone_size: -; v_call: TRBV2; d_call: -; j_call: TRBJ2-3; cdr3_nt: TGTGCCAGCAAAGGCGGGACGAGCACAGATACGCAGTATTTT; cdr3_aa: CASKGGTSTDTQYF
clone_size: -; v_call: TRBV30; d_call: -; j_call: TRBJ2-5; cdr3_nt: TGTGCCTGTACGCAGGGGAAGGAGACCCAGTACTTC; cdr3_aa: CACTQGKETQYF
clone_size: -; v_call: TRBV5-4; d_call: TRBD1; j_call: TRBJ2-3; cdr3_nt: TGTGCCAGCAGCGTGCCGGGACAGGGGGCAGGAGATACGCAGTATTTT; cdr3_aa: CASSVPGQGAGDTQYF
clone_size: -; v_call: TRBV7-2; d_call: TRBD1; j_call: TRBJ1-4; cdr3_nt: TGTGCCAGCAGCTTACGGGCAGGGGGTGAAAAACTGTTTTTT; cdr3_aa: CASSLRAGGEKLFF
clone_size: -; v_call: TRBV4-3; d_call: TRBD1; j_call: TRBJ1-2; cdr3_nt: TGCGCCAGCAGCCAAGCAGGGGGCTATGGCTACACCTTC; cdr3_aa: CASSQAGGYGYTF
clone_size: -; v_call: TRBV18; d_call: TRBD1; j_call: TRBJ1-1; cdr3_nt: TGTGCCAGCTCACCATTACAGGGGGGACAGTACACTGAAGCTTTCTTT; cdr3_aa: CASSPLQGGQYTEAFF
clone_size: few; v_call: TRBV5-1; d_call: TRBD1; j_call: TRBJ2-5; cdr3_nt: TGCGCCAGCAGCTGGAATGGACAGGGACAAGAGACCCAGTACTTC; cdr3_aa: CASSWNGQGQETQYF
clone_size: -; v_call: TRBV5-5; d_call: -; j_call: TRBJ1-2; cdr3_nt: TGTGCCAGCAGCATCGAAGTTGGAGGCTACACCTTC; cdr3_aa: CASSIEVGGYTF
clone_size: once; v_call: TRBV6-1; d_call: TRBD2; j_call: TRBJ2-3; cdr3_nt: TGTGCCAGCAATCCGGGACTAGCCGCAGATACGCAGTATTTT; cdr3_aa: CASNPGLAADTQYF
clone_size: -; v_call: TRBV4-3; d_call: TRBD1; j_call: TRBJ1-1; cdr3_nt: TGCGCCAGCAGCCAAGATATAGGAGGACAGGGAGAGGACACTGAAGCTTTCTTT; cdr3_aa: CASSQDIGGQGEDTEAFF
clone_size: -; v_call: TRBV5-1; d_call: TRBD1; j_call: TRBJ2-7; cdr3_nt: TGCGCCAGCAGCTTCCAAGGAGCCGGGACAGAGGCCTACGAGCAGTACTTC; cdr3_aa: CASSFQGAGTEAYEQYF
clone_size: -; v_call: TRBV7-3; d_call: -; j_call: TRBJ2-5; cdr3_nt: TGTGCCAGCAGCTTAGTGGTTCGAGAGACCCAGTACTTC; cdr3_aa: CASSLVVRETQYF
clone_size: -; v_call: TRBV6-5; d_call: -; j_call: TRBJ2-5; cdr3_nt: TGTGCCAGCAGTCTCACCGGGACACCCCAAGAGACCCAGTACTTC; cdr3_aa: CASSLTGTPQETQYF
clone_size: -; v_call: TRBV5-4; d_call: TRBD1; j_call: TRBJ2-2; cdr3_nt: TGTGCCAGCAGCACCAGGACAGGGGACACCGGGGAGCTGTTTTTT; cdr3_aa: CASSTRTGDTGELFF
clone_size: -; v_call: TRBV18; d_call: TRBD1; j_call: TRBJ1-2; cdr3_nt: TGTGCCAGCTCACCACCGAACAGGGGGCAGGATGGCTACACCTTC; cdr3_aa: CASSPPNRGQDGYTF
clone_size: -; v_call: TRBV15; d_call: -; j_call: TRBJ1-4; cdr3_nt: TGTGCCACCAGCAGAGGACCTGCAACTAATGAAAAACTGTTTTTT; cdr3_aa: CATSRGPATNEKLFF
clone_size: -; v_call: TRBV7-2; d_call: TRBD1; j_call: TRBJ1-5; cdr3_nt: TGTGCCAGCAGCAAGGACAGGGCCCATCCCCAGCATTTT; cdr3_aa: CASSKDRAHPQHF
clone_size: once; v_call: TRBV10-3; d_call: -; j_call: TRBJ2-5; cdr3_nt: TGTGCCATCAGTGGTGGGGGGATGGGGTCCAGGGAGACCCAGTACTTC; cdr3_aa: CAISGGGMGSRETQYF
clone_size: -; v_call: TRBV28; d_call: TRBD1; j_call: TRBJ1-2; cdr3_nt: TGTGCCAGCAGGGGGACAGGGCGGCTTGGCTACACCTTC; cdr3_aa: CASRGTGRLGYTF
clone_size: -; v_call: TRBV6-6; d_call: TRBD2; j_call: TRBJ2-1; cdr3_nt: TGTGCCAGCAGTTATGGGCTAGCGGTCTACAATGAGCAGTTCTTC; cdr3_aa: CASSYGLAVYNEQFF
clone_size: -; v_call: TRBV19; d_call: TRBD1; j_call: TRBJ2-3; cdr3_nt: TGTGCCAGTAGCTTAGGGTGGACAGGGTTGCAGTATTTT; cdr3_aa: CASSLGWTGLQYF
clone_size: -; v_call: TRBV19; d_call: TRBD2; j_call: TRBJ2-7; cdr3_nt: TGTGCCAGTACCAAGGGCGGGAGCGGGTCCTACGAGCAGTACTTC; cdr3_aa: CASTKGGSGSYEQYF
clone_size: -; v_call: TRBV7-2; d_call: -; j_call: TRBJ2-2; cdr3_nt: TGTGCCAGCAGCATAGACGGGAACACCGGGGAGCTGTTTTTT; cdr3_aa: CASSIDGNTGELFF
clone_size: -; v_call: TRBV7-3; d_call: -; j_call: TRBJ2-1; cdr3_nt: TGTGCCAGCAGCTTAGTTGCAGGGACCAATGAGCAGTTCTTC; cdr3_aa: CASSLVAGTNEQFF
clone_size: -; v_call: TRBV29-1; d_call: -; j_call: TRBJ1-5; cdr3_nt: TGCAGCGTGAGAGGGTCAGGCCAGCCCCAGCATTTT; cdr3_aa: CSVRGSGQPQHF
clone_size: -; v_call: TRBV28; d_call: -; j_call: TRBJ2-2; cdr3_nt: TGTGCCAGCAGTTTGCCTGGGAACACCGGGGAGCTGTTTTTT; cdr3_aa: CASSLPGNTGELFF
clone_size: -; v_call: TRBV19; d_call: -; j_call: TRBJ1-1; cdr3_nt: TGTGCCAGTAGTACGGGGTACACTGAAGCTTTCTTT; cdr3_aa: CASSTGYTEAFF